The following is a TCR beta chain sequence with its context. Sequencing was performed with immunoSEQ multiplex PCR; in TCRdb, only in-frame clones are kept and a portion is missing. The table has around 180,000 clones, roughly 84% seen once; the top ten hold roughly 1.4%. V was pared by 3 bases and J by 4 bases, with 9 bases of the junction left unmatched. Looked up from germline, CDR1 is SGHTS and CDR2 is YDEGEE. The CDR3 runs to 15 residues. These data are taken from a study of blood T cell repertoires in COVID-19. The overall study: The origin of the acute and convalescent COVID-19 samples was the United States, Italy and Spain.

Sequences were obtained from peripheral blood. The clonotype comes from a human donor in a cohort sampled during active COVID-19. This chain links TRBV5-8 with TRBJ1-2, with TRBD1 identical over 7 bases. In nucleotides, the CDR3 is TGTGCCAGCAGCTCAATCCCGACAGGGACCTATGGCTACACCTTC. It translates to CASSSIPTGTYGYTF.